The rows below give T cell receptor beta chains drawn from one sample of a study of PD-1 blockade in classical Hodgkin lymphoma. Measured with immunoSEQ multiplex PCR; TCRdb has only the in-frame clones, and not every one. The table includes 40,000 or so clones, over 70% detected once. The sample consisted of peripheral blood mononuclear cells (PBMCs), taken at baseline. The receptors derive from a human donor with classical Hodgkin lymphoma. Both conserved end residues are part of each CDR3. The D gene is left open where the match is weak. Clone size is given for some rows only: seen once, a few or many times, or a class if the clone is expanded.

v_call: TRBV7-2
clone_size: .
cdr3_length: 15
j_call: TRBJ2-7
d_call: TRBD1
cdr3_nt: TGTGCCAGCAGACCTCAGGGGGTAAGCTCCTACGAGCAGTACTTC
cdr3_aa: CASRPQGVSSYEQYF

v_call: TRBV7-3
clone_size: once
cdr3_length: 15
j_call: TRBJ2-1
d_call: TRBD2
cdr3_nt: TGTGCCAGCAGCTTACAGCGGGGCGACTACAATGAGCAGTTCTTC
cdr3_aa: CASSLQRGDYNEQFF

v_call: TRBV7-9
clone_size: .
cdr3_length: 15
j_call: TRBJ2-1
d_call: .
cdr3_nt: TGTGCCAGCAGCTTAGGGGGAATCTCCTACAATGAGCAGTTCTTC
cdr3_aa: CASSLGGISYNEQFF

v_call: TRBV19
clone_size: .
cdr3_length: 13
j_call: TRBJ1-3
d_call: .
cdr3_nt: TGTGCCAGTACCGACTACTCTGGAAACACCATATATTTT
cdr3_aa: CASTDYSGNTIYF

v_call: TRBV30
clone_size: .
cdr3_length: 13
j_call: TRBJ2-1
d_call: TRBD2
cdr3_nt: TGTGCCTGGGGGGCTAGCGGGAGAGGGGAGCAGTTCTTC
cdr3_aa: CAWGASGRGEQFF

v_call: TRBV27
clone_size: .
cdr3_length: 15
j_call: TRBJ2-1
d_call: TRBD2
cdr3_nt: TGTGCCAGTCTGATGAGACCGGGAGGTCACAATGAGCAGTTCTTC
cdr3_aa: CASLMRPGGHNEQFF

v_call: TRBV5-6
clone_size: .
cdr3_length: 12
j_call: TRBJ2-7
d_call: .
cdr3_nt: TGTGCCAGCAGCTCTCAGAAATACGAGCAGTACTTC
cdr3_aa: CASSSQKYEQYF

v_call: TRBV5-6
clone_size: .
cdr3_length: 13
j_call: TRBJ2-7
d_call: TRBD1
cdr3_nt: TGTGCCAGCAGCTTAGACAGGGGGGGCGAGCAGTACTTC
cdr3_aa: CASSLDRGGEQYF

v_call: TRBV10-3
clone_size: .
cdr3_length: 14
j_call: TRBJ2-3
d_call: TRBD2
cdr3_nt: TGTGCCATCAGTCCCGGGAGGGGCACAGATACGCAGTATTTT
cdr3_aa: CAISPGRGTDTQYF

v_call: TRBV16
clone_size: few
cdr3_length: 15
j_call: TRBJ1-2
d_call: .
cdr3_nt: TGTGCCAGCAGCCAATCAATCATATCCAACTATGGCTACACCTTC
cdr3_aa: CASSQSIISNYGYTF

v_call: TRBV7-6
clone_size: .
cdr3_length: 13
j_call: TRBJ2-7
d_call: .
cdr3_nt: TGTGCCAGCAGCTTCAGGACAGACGACGAGCAGTACTTC
cdr3_aa: CASSFRTDDEQYF

v_call: TRBV10-3
clone_size: .
cdr3_length: 13
j_call: TRBJ2-3
d_call: .
cdr3_nt: TGTGCCCTCCGTCAGGGAACCACAGATACGCAGTATTTT
cdr3_aa: CALRQGTTDTQYF

v_call: TRBV5-1
clone_size: .
cdr3_length: 15
j_call: TRBJ2-3
d_call: .
cdr3_nt: TGCGCCAGCAGCTCGGACGCACCTAGCACAGATACGCAGTATTTT
cdr3_aa: CASSSDAPSTDTQYF

v_call: TRBV5-6
clone_size: .
cdr3_length: 15
j_call: TRBJ2-3
d_call: TRBD2
cdr3_nt: TGTGCCAGCAGCTTATACGGGAGGGGCACAGATACGCAGTATTTT
cdr3_aa: CASSLYGRGTDTQYF

v_call: TRBV4-3
clone_size: .
cdr3_length: 15
j_call: TRBJ2-7
d_call: .
cdr3_nt: TGCGCCAGCAGCCTCTCCCTGGACGGGGGCTACGAGCAGTACTTC
cdr3_aa: CASSLSLDGGYEQYF

v_call: TRBV11-2
clone_size: .
cdr3_length: 16
j_call: TRBJ2-3
d_call: TRBD2
cdr3_nt: TGTGCCAGCAGCTTAGAACTAGCGGGGGCTTTGAATACGCAGTATTTT
cdr3_aa: CASSLELAGALNTQYF

v_call: TRBV29-1
clone_size: .
cdr3_length: 13
j_call: TRBJ1-5
d_call: .
cdr3_nt: TGCAGCGTTTGTCCGGGGGTAGATCAGCCCCAGCATTTT
cdr3_aa: CSVCPGVDQPQHF

v_call: TRBV7-2
clone_size: .
cdr3_length: 18
j_call: TRBJ2-5
d_call: .
cdr3_nt: TGTGCCAGCAGCTTAAGGACAGGACCAGGAGGGTACCAAGAGACCCAGTACTTC
cdr3_aa: CASSLRTGPGGYQETQYF

v_call: TRBV6-5
clone_size: .
cdr3_length: 15
j_call: TRBJ1-2
d_call: .
cdr3_nt: TGTGCCAGCAGTCCACAGGGATCGGGTAACTATGGCTACACCTTC
cdr3_aa: CASSPQGSGNYGYTF

v_call: TRBV7-9
clone_size: .
cdr3_length: 15
j_call: TRBJ1-1
d_call: .
cdr3_nt: TGTGCCAGCAGCTTCCCGAATGAGGGGGTCACTGAAGCTTTCTTT
cdr3_aa: CASSFPNEGVTEAFF

v_call: TRBV7-3
clone_size: .
cdr3_length: 13
j_call: TRBJ2-7
d_call: .
cdr3_nt: TGTGCCAGCAGCCGAGGCCACGTCTACGAGCAGTACTTC
cdr3_aa: CASSRGHVYEQYF

v_call: TRBV18
clone_size: .
cdr3_length: 15
j_call: TRBJ1-5
d_call: .
cdr3_nt: TGTGCCAGCTCATCCCAGAGAGGGGGCAATCAGCCCCAGCATTTT
cdr3_aa: CASSSQRGGNQPQHF

v_call: TRBV4-3
clone_size: .
cdr3_length: 19
j_call: TRBJ2-3
d_call: .
cdr3_nt: TGCGCCAGCAGCCAAGATGTAAGAAAGGGGAGCGTACGCACAGATACGCAGTATTTT
cdr3_aa: CASSQDVRKGSVRTDTQYF

v_call: TRBV10-2
clone_size: few
cdr3_length: 14
j_call: TRBJ1-6
d_call: .
cdr3_nt: TGCGCCAGCACCAAGAGCTCCTATAATTCACCCCTCCACTTT
cdr3_aa: CASTKSSYNSPLHF

v_call: TRBV19
clone_size: .
cdr3_length: 15
j_call: TRBJ1-1
d_call: .
cdr3_nt: TGTGCCAGTACCAGATACCCGGACACCTACACTGAAGCTTTCTTT
cdr3_aa: CASTRYPDTYTEAFF

v_call: TRBV7-9
clone_size: .
cdr3_length: 15
j_call: TRBJ2-7
d_call: .
cdr3_nt: TGTGCCAGCAGCTCGGTCTGGGGGGTGAATGACGAGCAGTACTTC
cdr3_aa: CASSSVWGVNDEQYF

v_call: TRBV6-6
clone_size: .
cdr3_length: 14
j_call: TRBJ1-5
d_call: .
cdr3_nt: TGTGCCAGCACCCACGGGTATAGCAATCAGCCCCAGCATTTT
cdr3_aa: CASTHGYSNQPQHF

v_call: TRBV6-4
clone_size: .
cdr3_length: 16
j_call: TRBJ2-3
d_call: TRBD2
cdr3_nt: TGTGCCAGCAGAGGACTAGCGGGAGGCATCACAGATACGCAGTATTTT
cdr3_aa: CASRGLAGGITDTQYF